The source of this T cell receptor beta chain is a study of chemoradiotherapy in HPV16-positive cancers. Points from the study as a whole: For HPV16-positive patients, expanding HPV-responsive T cells associated with longer recurrence-free survival. Non-HPV-specific T cells did not expand in tumors during treatment, whereas candidate HPV-specific clones and E7-related motifs did.

Comment on this clone: Its antigen is unidentified.

Clones were read by immunoSEQ multiplex PCR, and TCRdb kept only the in-frame ones, dropping some. The data contain 10,000 to 15,000 clones, roughly 80% of them singletons. Trimming shortened V by 1 base and J by 5 bases, and 14 bases separated the two germline ends. CDR1 SGHRS and CDR2 YFSETQ come from the germline V gene. This CDR3 has 15 amino acids. This sample was taken from a patient who underwent chemoradiotherapy. This receptor was obtained from a human donor with HPV-associated anogenital cancer. The chain carries TRBV5-1 and TRBJ2-3; D is perhaps TRBD1 (6 bases). CDR3 nucleotides: TGCGCCAGCAGCTTGCCGACCCAGGGGCTAGATACGCAGTATTTT. Its translation: CASSLPTQGLDTQYF.